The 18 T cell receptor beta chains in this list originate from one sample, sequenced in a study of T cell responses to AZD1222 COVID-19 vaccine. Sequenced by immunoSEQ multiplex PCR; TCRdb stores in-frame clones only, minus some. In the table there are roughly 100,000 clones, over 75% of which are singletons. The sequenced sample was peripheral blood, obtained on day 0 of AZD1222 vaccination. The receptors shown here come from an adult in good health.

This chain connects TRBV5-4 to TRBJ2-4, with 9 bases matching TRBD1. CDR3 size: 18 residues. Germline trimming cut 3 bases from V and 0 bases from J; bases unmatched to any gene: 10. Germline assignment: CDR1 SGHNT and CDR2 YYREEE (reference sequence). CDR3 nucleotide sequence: TGTGCCAGCAGCTCAGGGGGGACAGGGTTGGTAGCCAAAAACATTCAGTACTTC. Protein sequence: CASSSGGTGLVAKNIQYF. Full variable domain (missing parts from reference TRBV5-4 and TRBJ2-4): ETGVTQSPTHLIKTRGQQVTLRCSSQSGHNTVSWYQQALGQGPQFIFQYYREEENGRGNFPPRFSGLQFPNYSSELNVNALELDDSALYLCASSSGGTGLVAKNIQYFGAGTRLSVL.

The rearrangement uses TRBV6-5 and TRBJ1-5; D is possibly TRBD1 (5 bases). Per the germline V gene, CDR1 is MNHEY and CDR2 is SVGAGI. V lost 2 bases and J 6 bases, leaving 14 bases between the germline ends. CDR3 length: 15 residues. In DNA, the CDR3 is TGTGCCAGCAGTTACACAGCCGGTGGGGCTCAGCCCCAGCATTTT. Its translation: CASSYTAGGAQPQHF.

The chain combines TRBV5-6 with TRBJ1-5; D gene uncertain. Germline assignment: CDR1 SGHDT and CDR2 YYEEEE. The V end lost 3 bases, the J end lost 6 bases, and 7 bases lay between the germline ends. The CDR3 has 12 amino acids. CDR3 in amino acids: CASSWSGQPQHF. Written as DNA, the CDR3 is TGTGCCAGCAGCTGGAGCGGTCAGCCCCAGCATTTT.

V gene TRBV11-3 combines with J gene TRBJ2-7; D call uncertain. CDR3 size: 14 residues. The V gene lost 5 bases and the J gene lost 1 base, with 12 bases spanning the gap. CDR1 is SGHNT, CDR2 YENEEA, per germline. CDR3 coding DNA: TGTGCCAGCAGCCCATCCCGTGTGTCCTACGAGCAGTACTTC. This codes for CASSPSRVSYEQYF.

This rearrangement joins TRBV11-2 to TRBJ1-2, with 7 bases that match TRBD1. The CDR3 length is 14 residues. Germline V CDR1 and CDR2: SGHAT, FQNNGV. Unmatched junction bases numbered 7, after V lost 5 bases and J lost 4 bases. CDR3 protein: CASSEYPGGYGYTF. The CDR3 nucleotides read TGTGCCAGCAGCGAGTACCCAGGGGGCTATGGCTACACCTTC. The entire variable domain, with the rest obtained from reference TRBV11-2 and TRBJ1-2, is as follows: EAGVAQSPRYKIIEKRQSVAFWCNPISGHATLYWYQQILGQGPKLLIQFQNNGVVDDSQLPKDRFSAERLKGVDSTLKIQPAKLEDSAVYLCASSEYPGGYGYTFGSGTRLTVV.

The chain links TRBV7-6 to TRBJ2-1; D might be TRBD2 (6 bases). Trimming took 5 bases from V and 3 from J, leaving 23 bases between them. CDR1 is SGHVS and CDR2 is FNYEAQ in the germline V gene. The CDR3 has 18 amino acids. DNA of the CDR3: TGTGCCAGCAGCCCCCCCTTGGTGCGGGGTAAGATCTACAATGAGCAGTTCTTC. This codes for CASSPPLVRGKIYNEQFF.

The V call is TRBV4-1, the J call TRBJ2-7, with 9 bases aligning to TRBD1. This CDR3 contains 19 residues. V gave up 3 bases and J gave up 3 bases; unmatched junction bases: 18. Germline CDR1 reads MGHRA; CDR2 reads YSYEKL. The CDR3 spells CASSHPPQGRDREYYEQYF. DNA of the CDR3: TGCGCCAGCAGCCACCCACCCCAGGGCCGGGACAGGGAATACTACGAGCAGTACTTC.

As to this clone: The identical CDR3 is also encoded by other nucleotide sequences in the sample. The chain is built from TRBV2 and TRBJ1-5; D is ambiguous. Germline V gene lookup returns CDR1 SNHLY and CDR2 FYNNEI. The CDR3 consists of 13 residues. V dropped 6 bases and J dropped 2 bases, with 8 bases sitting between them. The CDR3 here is CASSGEGNQPQHF. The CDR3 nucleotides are TGTGCCAGCAGCGGGGAGGGCAATCAGCCCCAGCATTTT.

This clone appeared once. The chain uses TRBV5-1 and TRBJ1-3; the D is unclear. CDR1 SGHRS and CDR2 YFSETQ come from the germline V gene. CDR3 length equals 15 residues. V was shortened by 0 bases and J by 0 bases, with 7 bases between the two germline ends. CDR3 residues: CASSLGQHSGNTIYF. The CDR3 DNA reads TGCGCCAGCAGCTTGGGGCAGCACTCTGGAAACACCATATATTTT. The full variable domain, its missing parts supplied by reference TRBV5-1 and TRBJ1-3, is KAGVTQTPRYLIKTRGQQVTLSCSPISGHRSVSWYQQTPGQGLQFLFEYFSETQRNKGNFPGRFSGRQFSNSRSEMNVSTLELGDSALYLCASSLGQHSGNTIYFGEGSWLTVV.

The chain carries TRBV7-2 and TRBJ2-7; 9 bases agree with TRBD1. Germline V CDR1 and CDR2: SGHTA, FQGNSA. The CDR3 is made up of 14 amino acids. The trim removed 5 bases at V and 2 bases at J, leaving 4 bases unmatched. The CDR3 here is CASSLTGGTYEQYF. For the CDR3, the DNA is TGTGCCAGCAGCCTTACAGGGGGCACCTACGAGCAGTACTTC.

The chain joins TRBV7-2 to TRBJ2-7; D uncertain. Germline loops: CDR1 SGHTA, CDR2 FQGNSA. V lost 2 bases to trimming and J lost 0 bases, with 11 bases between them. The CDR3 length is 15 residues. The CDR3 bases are TGTGCCAGCAGCTTAAATATCGGGTCCTCCTACGAGCAGTACTTC. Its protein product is CASSLNIGSSYEQYF.

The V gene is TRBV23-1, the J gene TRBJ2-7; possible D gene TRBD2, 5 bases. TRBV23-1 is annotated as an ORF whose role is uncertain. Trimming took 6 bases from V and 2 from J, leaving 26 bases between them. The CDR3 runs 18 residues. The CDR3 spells CASSQTFRTPLFPYEQYF. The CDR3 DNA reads TGCGCCAGCAGCCAAACCTTTCGGACTCCACTCTTTCCCTACGAGCAGTACTTC.

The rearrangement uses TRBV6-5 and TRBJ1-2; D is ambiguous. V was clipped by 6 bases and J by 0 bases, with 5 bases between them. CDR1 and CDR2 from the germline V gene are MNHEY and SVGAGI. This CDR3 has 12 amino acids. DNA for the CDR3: TGTGCCAGCAGCACGACTAACTATGGCTACACCTTC. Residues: CASSTTNYGYTF.

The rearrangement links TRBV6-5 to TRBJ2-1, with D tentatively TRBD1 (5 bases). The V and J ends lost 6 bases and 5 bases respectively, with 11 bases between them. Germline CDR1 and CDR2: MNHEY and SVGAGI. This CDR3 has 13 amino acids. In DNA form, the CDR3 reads TGTGCCAGCAGGCGGACAAACAACAATGAGCAGTTCTTC. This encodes CASRRTNNNEQFF.

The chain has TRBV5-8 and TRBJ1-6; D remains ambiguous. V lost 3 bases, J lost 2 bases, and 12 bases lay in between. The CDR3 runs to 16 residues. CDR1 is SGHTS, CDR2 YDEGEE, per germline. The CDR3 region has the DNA TGTGCCAGCAGCTACGTCAGTGGGGCCTATAATTCACCCCTCCACTTT. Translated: CASSYVSGAYNSPLHF.

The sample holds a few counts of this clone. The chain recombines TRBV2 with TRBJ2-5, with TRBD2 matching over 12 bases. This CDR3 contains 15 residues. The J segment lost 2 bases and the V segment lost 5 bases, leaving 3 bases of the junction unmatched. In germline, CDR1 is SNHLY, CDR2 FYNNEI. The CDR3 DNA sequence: TGTGCCAGCAGTCCTCTAGCGGGGGGGCAAGAGACCCAGTACTTC. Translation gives CASSPLAGGQETQYF.

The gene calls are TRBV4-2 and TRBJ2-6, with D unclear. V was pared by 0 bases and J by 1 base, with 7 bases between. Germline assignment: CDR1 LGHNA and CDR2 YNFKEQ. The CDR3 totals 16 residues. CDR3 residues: CASSQDRVSGANVLTF. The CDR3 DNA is TGTGCCAGCAGCCAAGATCGTGTATCTGGGGCCAACGTCCTGACTTTC.

The CDR3 DNA sequence: TGTGCCAGTAGTAACAGGGTCTACAATGAGCAGTTCTTC. The encoded protein is CASSNRVYNEQFF. The chain couples TRBV19 to TRBJ2-1; D might be TRBD1 (6 bases). The ends were cut back, 4 bases at V and 3 bases at J, with 7 bases in the middle. CDR1 and CDR2 (germline): LNHDA, SQIVND (reference sequence). This CDR3 is 13 amino acids long.